This T cell receptor beta chain was captured in a study of T cell clonotyping in hematopoietic cell transplantation. This CDR3 region has 11 residues. V lost 8 bases, J lost 8 bases, and 10 bases lay in between. Germline V gene sequence: CDR1 SEHNR, CDR2 FQNEAQ (reference sequence). TCRdb's copy holds only in-frame clones and misses some; the assay was immunoSEQ multiplex PCR. Found here are about 10,000 clones, roughly 89% of them singletons; the top ten hold about a sixth. The sample in question was PBMCs, obtained 100 days after allogeneic stem cell transplant. This clonotype was sampled from a female patient between 60 and 69 years old who had an allogeneic stem cell transplant from an unrelated donor, so the T cells may come from the graft donor. Some clones in this sample may be carry-over from other donors' samples. The genes are TRBV7-9 and TRBJ2-1, with D perhaps matching TRBD1 or TRBD2 (6 bases each). This chain's CDR3 is CASVGGHEQFF. The CDR3, as DNA: TGTGCCAGCGTTGGGGGGCATGAGCAGTTCTTC. Supplemented by reference TRBV7-9 and TRBJ2-1, the full variable domain reads DTGVSQNPRHKITKRGQNVTFRCDPISEHNRLYWYRQTLGQGPEFLTYFQNEAQLEKSRLLSDRFSAERPKGSFSTLEIQRTEQGDSAMYLCASVGGHEQFFGPGTRLTVL.